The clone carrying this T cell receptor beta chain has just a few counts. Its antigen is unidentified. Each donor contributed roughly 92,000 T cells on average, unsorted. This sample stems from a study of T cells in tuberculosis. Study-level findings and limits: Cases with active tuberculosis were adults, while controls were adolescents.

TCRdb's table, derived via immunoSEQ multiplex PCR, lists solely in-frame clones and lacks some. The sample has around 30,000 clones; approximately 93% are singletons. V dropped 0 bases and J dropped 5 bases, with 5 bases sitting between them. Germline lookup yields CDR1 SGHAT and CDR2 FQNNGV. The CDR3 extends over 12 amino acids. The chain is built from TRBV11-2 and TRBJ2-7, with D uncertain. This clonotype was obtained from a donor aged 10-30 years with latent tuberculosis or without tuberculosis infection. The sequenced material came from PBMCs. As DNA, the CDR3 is TGTGCCAGCAGCTTAGAGTGGCACGAGCAGTACTTC. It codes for CASSLEWHEQYF.